These 19 T cell receptor beta chains were sequenced from one sample in a study of PD-1 blockade in classical Hodgkin lymphoma. Produced via immunoSEQ multiplex PCR; TCRdb's table is partial and in-frame only. The sample includes 20,000 or so clones, approximately 92% seen only once; the top ten take around 0.25%. Time point in this sample: newly diagnosed, previously untreated cHL patient sample. Negative magnetic selection isolated CD4+ T cells from thawed PBMCs. Material: CD4+ T cells from blood. The receptors derive from a human donor with classical Hodgkin lymphoma.

This chain connects TRBV4-3 to TRBJ2-1, with D unclear. The germline V gene encodes CDR1 LGHNA and CDR2 YSLEER. There are 14 residues in the CDR3. The ends were cut back, 4 bases at V and 0 bases at J, with 7 bases in the middle. Here the CDR3 DNA reads TGCGCCAGCAGCCTCAGAAGCTCCTACAATGAGCAGTTCTTC. Encoded protein: CASSLRSSYNEQFF.

J is TRBJ2-3 and V is TRBV28; D is ambiguous. Germline-derived CDR1 and CDR2 are MDHEN and SYDVKM. Trimming cost V 1 base and J 2 bases, with 1 base left between them. The CDR3 is 12 residues long. For the CDR3, the DNA is TGTGCCAGCAGTTTATTCACAGATACGCAGTATTTT. This codes for CASSLFTDTQYF.

This chain connects TRBV9 to TRBJ1-3; 7 bases are shared with TRBD1. Trimming removed 3 bases from V and 0 bases from J; junction bases left unmatched: 3. The germline V gene has CDR1 SGDLS and CDR2 YYNGEE. The CDR3 is 15 amino acids. CDR3 amino acids: CASSGDSFSGNTIYF. The CDR3 DNA sequence: TGTGCCAGCAGCGGGGACAGTTTCTCTGGAAACACCATATATTTT.

The rearrangement links TRBV2 to TRBJ1-1; D unclear. The ends were cut back, 10 bases at V and 0 bases at J, with 12 bases in the middle. There are 13 residues in the CDR3. Germline loops: CDR1 SNHLY, CDR2 FYNNEI. The CDR3 reads CATQTDLNTEAFF. DNA for the CDR3: TGTGCCACCCAAACCGACCTGAACACTGAAGCTTTCTTT.

J is TRBJ2-1 and V is TRBV5-1; a possible D gene is TRBD2 (6 bases). The CDR3 consists of 17 residues. V lost 0 bases and J 0 bases, leaving 13 bases between the germline ends. Germline V gives CDR1 SGHRS, CDR2 YFSETQ. The CDR3 nucleotides are TGCGCCAGCAGCTTGGTGGAGGGGCCTTCCTCCTACAATGAGCAGTTCTTC. This translates into CASSLVEGPSSYNEQFF.

The J gene is TRBJ2-6, the V gene TRBV4-1; TRBD1 matches 7 bases. The germline gives CDR1 MGHRA, CDR2 YSYEKL. Losses at the gene ends were 0 bases for V and 1 base for J; bases not matched to a gene: 12. The CDR3 length is 20 residues. The CDR3 region has the DNA TGCGCCAGCAGCCAAGAATGGGGTGGGACAGAAAGGTCTGGGGCCAACGTCCTGACTTTC. It encodes CASSQEWGGTERSGANVLTF.

To note about this clone: Other DNA sequences within the sample encode an identical CDR3. The chain employs TRBV11-2 and TRBJ2-7; D call uncertain. CDR1 and CDR2 (germline): SGHAT, FQNNGV. The CDR3 contains 12 residues. V lost 0 bases to trimming and J lost 4 bases, with 4 bases between them. In nucleotides, the CDR3 is TGTGCCAGCAGCTTAGACCGATACGAGCAGTACTTC. Translation gives CASSLDRYEQYF.

This clone was detected once. V is TRBV28 and J is TRBJ2-7, with TRBD2 identical over 11 bases. The CDR3 covers 16 residues. V gave up 7 bases and J gave up 0 bases; unmatched junction bases: 8. Germline CDR1 reads MDHEN; CDR2 reads SYDVKM. CDR3 in DNA: TGTGCCAGCATCCATACTAGCGGGGGACCCTCCTACGAGCAGTACTTC. As protein: CASIHTSGGPSYEQYF.

V and J are TRBV30 and TRBJ2-3; the D is unclear. The germline V and J ends were trimmed by 4 bases and 1 base, with 9 bases remaining between them. CDR1 and CDR2 (germline): GTSNPN, SVGIG (reference sequence). The CDR3 loop spans 13 amino acids. The CDR3 nucleotides read TGTGCCTGGAAATTAAAGGGCACAGATACGCAGTATTTT. Its protein is CAWKLKGTDTQYF.

This chain uses TRBV6-5 with TRBJ2-7; a possible D gene is TRBD1 (5 bases). V gave up 6 bases and J gave up 2 bases, with 11 bases separating them. This CDR3 is built from 13 residues. The germline CDR1 and CDR2 sequences are MNHEY and SVGAGI. CDR3 region: CASRADTAYEQYF. The DNA for the CDR3 is TGTGCCAGCAGGGCGGACACGGCCTACGAGCAGTACTTC.

The genes are TRBV7-2 and TRBJ1-6, with D possibly matching TRBD1 (5 bases). The CDR3 has 15 residues. The germline V gene has CDR1 SGHTA and CDR2 FQGNSA. Trimming shortened V by 0 bases and J by 7 bases, and 10 bases separated the two germline ends. CDR3 DNA: TGTGCCAGCAGCTTAGCTGGGGGGGGGAATTCACCCCTCCACTTT. Translation: CASSLAGGGNSPLHF.

The rearrangement joins TRBV19 to TRBJ1-1; 10 nucleotides align to TRBD1. The germline V gene has CDR1 LNHDA and CDR2 SQIVND (reference sequence). With 4 bases clipped from V and 5 bases from J, the junction kept 7 bases outside the gene matches. This CDR3 is built from 15 residues. CDR3 DNA sequence: TGTGCCAGTAGTACAAGCCCGGGACAGGGGACTGAAGCTTTCTTT. Translated, it gives CASSTSPGQGTEAFF.

The chain uses TRBV7-9 and TRBJ1-6; D remains ambiguous. CDR1 is SEHNR, CDR2 FQNEAQ, per germline (reference sequence). The CDR3 loop spans 9 amino acids. The V and J ends lost 8 bases and 14 bases respectively, with 7 bases between them. CDR3 in amino acids: CASGSSLHF. CDR3 coding DNA: TGTGCCAGCGGTTCGTCCCTCCACTTT.

The chain links TRBV28 to TRBJ1-4, with D perhaps matching TRBD1 (5 bases). The length of the CDR3 is 15 residues. Germline V lookup: CDR1 MDHEN, CDR2 SYDVKM. V was pared by 5 bases and J by 10 bases, with 20 bases between. The CDR3 DNA reads as TGTGCCAGCAGTGTCAGAGAGGGACTTGTCGCAAAACTGTTTTTT. It specifies CASSVREGLVAKLFF.

This chain joins TRBV5-1 and TRBJ1-5; D is unresolved. V lost 3 bases to trimming and J lost 1 base, with 5 bases between them. This CDR3 region has 13 residues. Germline V gene lookup returns CDR1 SGHRS and CDR2 YFSETQ. The CDR3 is CASSYGSNQPQHF. CDR3 nucleotides: TGCGCCAGCAGCTACGGGAGCAATCAGCCCCAGCATTTT.

The chain couples TRBV10-3 to TRBJ2-5, with TRBD2 matching 7 bases. V shed 0 bases and J 0 bases; nucleotides not matched to a gene: 10. The CDR3 is 18 amino acids. Germline loops: CDR1 ENHRY, CDR2 SYGVKD. In DNA, the CDR3 is TGTGCCATCAGTGAGTCGCGAACCCGAAGCGGGGACCAAGAGACCCAGTACTTC. This gives the protein CAISESRTRSGDQETQYF.

The chain is built from TRBV28 and TRBJ1-4, with a tentative D call TRBD1 (5 bases). The CDR3 runs to 13 residues. CDR1 and CDR2 from the germline V gene are MDHEN and SYDVKM. V lost 8 bases to trimming and J lost 4 bases, with 11 bases between them. In DNA form, the CDR3 reads TGTGCCAGCGGTTGGGGGGGTAATGAAAAACTGTTTTTT. Its translation is CASGWGGNEKLFF.

The V call is TRBV7-6, the J call TRBJ1-4; 7 bases agree with TRBD1. Looked up from germline, CDR1 is SGHVS and CDR2 is FNYEAQ. The CDR3 is 15 residues long. V dropped 5 bases and J dropped 4; count of bases not matched to a gene: 7. In DNA, the CDR3 is TGTGCCAGCAGCCCTAGGACAGGAATTAATGAAAAACTGTTTTTT. Protein: CASSPRTGINEKLFF.

CDR3 in amino acids: CASSTGQGAGETQYF. The CDR3, as DNA: TGTGCCAGCAGCACTGGACAGGGGGCCGGGGAGACCCAGTACTTC. This chain joins TRBV11-3 and TRBJ2-5; TRBD1 agrees at 11 bases. Germline CDR1 SGHNT, CDR2 YENEEA. This CDR3 is 15 amino acids long. The ends lost 5 bases at V and 5 bases at J; junction bases unmatched: 7.